Presented here are 17 T cell receptor beta chains from one specimen sequenced in a study of T cell responses to AZD1222 COVID-19 vaccine. TCRdb's table, derived via immunoSEQ multiplex PCR, lists solely in-frame clones and lacks some. The data contain approximately 88,000 clones, around four fifths of them seen just once; the ten biggest clones take up under 25%. The starting material was peripheral blood, obtained on day 0 of AZD1222 vaccination. Receptors originate from an adult in good health.

The chain combines TRBV12-3 or TRBV12-4 with TRBJ2-3; D gene uncertain. The length of the CDR3 is 12 residues. Trimming took 2 bases from V and 9 from J, leaving 9 bases between them. The CDR3: CASSLTSGTQYF. The CDR3 DNA reads TGTGCCAGCAGTTTAACATCGGGCACGCAGTATTTT.

This clone was detected once. This chain links TRBV6-5 with TRBJ1-1; no reliable D call. CDR3 length: 13 residues. V lost 1 base and J lost 1, with 4 bases in between. Germline V gene data show CDR1 as MNHEY and CDR2 as SVGAGI. The CDR3, as DNA: TGTGCCAGCAGTTACTGGGAGAACACTGAAGCTTTCTTT. Translated, it gives CASSYWENTEAFF.

The V gene is TRBV28, the J gene TRBJ1-1; D remains unclear. The CDR3 totals 10 residues. The germline V gene encodes CDR1 MDHEN and CDR2 SYDVKM. V lost 7 bases and J lost 3, with 3 bases in between. For the CDR3, the DNA is TGTGCCAGCAAACACACTGAAGCTTTCTTT. Protein product: CASKHTEAFF. The full variable domain, completed using reference TRBV28 and TRBJ1-1, is DVKVTQSSRYLVKRTGEKVFLECVQDMDHENMFWYRQDPGLGLRLIYFSYDVKMKEKGDIPEGYSVSREKKERFSLILESASTNQTSMYLCASKHTEAFFGQGTRLTVV.

The chain recombines TRBV20-1 with TRBJ2-2; D unresolved. Deletions cut 3 bases from V and 5 bases from J, with 16 bases between. Germline V gene sequence: CDR1 DFQATT, CDR2 SNEGSKA (reference sequence). This CDR3 has 15 amino acids. The chain's CDR3 is CSASSSGAETGELFF. The CDR3 DNA reads TGCAGTGCTAGTTCATCCGGCGCGGAGACCGGGGAGCTGTTTTTT.

The chain links TRBV14 to TRBJ1-4, with D uncertain. CDR3 length: 13 amino acids. Between the trimmed V and J ends, which lost 2 bases and 8 bases, there was a span of 9 bases. Germline V gene data show CDR1 as SGHDN and CDR2 as FVKESK. DNA of the CDR3: TGTGCCAGCAGCCAAATGGAGGGAGAAAAACTGTTTTTT. It specifies CASSQMEGEKLFF.

This clone came up a few times. The gene calls are TRBV4-1 and TRBJ1-1; the D is unclear. V dropped 2 bases and J dropped 2 bases, with 9 bases sitting between them. The CDR3 totals 14 residues. Germline loops: CDR1 MGHRA, CDR2 YSYEKL. Written as DNA, the CDR3 is TGCGCCAGCAGCCAACCCTTGATAAACACTGAAGCTTTCTTT. Translating it yields CASSQPLINTEAFF.

The chain carries TRBV15 and TRBJ2-3, with 15 bases lining up with TRBD2. CDR3 size: 18 residues. CDR1 is LNHNV and CDR2 is YYDKDF in the germline V gene (reference sequence). V lost 5 bases to trimming and J lost 6 bases; unmatched junction nucleotides: 12. Here the CDR3 DNA reads TGTGCCACCAGCGGGGGACAGGGACTAGCGGGAGGACCCGATACGCAGTATTTT. It encodes CATSGGQGLAGGPDTQYF.

V and J are TRBV4-1 and TRBJ1-1; D gene uncertain. V was shortened by 1 base and J by 5 bases, with 11 bases between the two germline ends. Germline V lookup: CDR1 MGHRA, CDR2 YSYEKL. This CDR3 is 14 amino acids long. The CDR3 DNA sequence: TGCGCCAGCAGCCAAGCGGGAATGGCAACTGAAGCTTTCTTT. As protein: CASSQAGMATEAFF.

In this sample, this clone turned up a few times. V is TRBV4-2 and J is TRBJ1-1, with 11 bases lining up with TRBD1. This CDR3 contains 16 residues. Trimming took 0 bases from V and 4 from J; bases not matched to a gene: 4. The germline CDR1 and CDR2 sequences are LGHNA and YNFKEQ. The CDR3 is CASSQDYGTGGTEAFF. The DNA of the CDR3 is TGTGCCAGCAGCCAAGATTACGGGACAGGGGGCACTGAAGCTTTCTTT.

V usage is TRBV3-1 (or the pseudogene TRBV3-2) and J usage is TRBJ2-7, with 11 bases aligning to TRBD1. This CDR3 comprises 16 residues. The germline gives CDR1 LGHDT, CDR2 YNNKEL (reference sequence). The J segment lost 3 bases and the V segment lost 3 bases, leaving 7 bases of the junction unmatched. The CDR3 DNA is TGTGCCAGCAGCCAGAGGACAGGGGGCATAGTCTACGAGCAGTACTTC. It yields the protein CASSQRTGGIVYEQYF.

This chain uses TRBV4-3 with TRBJ2-1; TRBD2 matches 13 bases. Germline values: CDR1 LGHNA, CDR2 YSLEER. The CDR3 contains 18 residues. V shed 0 bases, J shed 2 bases, and the junction held 4 bases outside the gene matches. The CDR3 DNA reads TGCGCCAGCAGCCAAGATCTGGGACTAGCGGGACCCTACAATGAGCAGTTCTTC. Protein sequence: CASSQDLGLAGPYNEQFF.

The chain has TRBV6-5 and TRBJ2-1; 12 bases align to TRBD1. After removal of 1 base from V and 8 bases from J, the junction contained 6 bases not matched to a gene. The germline V gene has CDR1 MNHEY and CDR2 SVGAGI. The length of the CDR3 is 16 residues. The CDR3 loop is CASSYLPGQGAYEQFF. CDR3 DNA: TGTGCCAGCAGTTACTTACCGGGACAGGGGGCCTATGAGCAGTTCTTC.

This sequence joins TRBV5-4 and TRBJ2-5; 14 bases fit TRBD2. V trimming: 4 bases; J trimming: 5 bases; junction bases outside the gene matches: 10. Germline CDR1 is SGHNT and CDR2 is YYREEE (reference sequence). This CDR3 is built from 17 residues. Here the CDR3 reads CASSTKTSGRAGETQYF. The CDR3 nucleotides read TGTGCCAGCAGCACTAAGACTAGCGGGAGGGCCGGGGAGACCCAGTACTTC.

The chain links TRBV11-3 to TRBJ2-1; 7 bases align to TRBD2. The CDR3 loop spans 14 amino acids. Losses at the gene ends were 5 bases for V and 7 bases for J; bases not matched to a gene: 8. Germline CDR1 reads SGHNT; CDR2 reads YENEEA. The chain's CDR3 is CASSPGGRGNEQFF. As DNA, the CDR3 is TGTGCCAGCAGCCCGGGGGGTCGTGGTAATGAGCAGTTCTTC.

The V gene is TRBV9, the J gene TRBJ1-2; TRBD1 aligns across 8 bases. Germline CDR1 SGDLS, CDR2 YYNGEE. V lost 1 base and J lost 5; bases outside the gene matches: 10. This CDR3 contains 16 residues. This CDR3 is CASSVLPGGFFYGYTF. CDR3 nucleotides: TGTGCCAGCAGCGTACTGCCAGGGGGCTTCTTTTATGGCTACACCTTC.

This sequence joins TRBV6-1 and TRBJ1-5, with TRBD1 identical over 8 bases. In germline, CDR1 is MNHNS, CDR2 SASEGT. V was pared by 2 bases and J by 7 bases, with 10 bases of the junction left unmatched. This CDR3 is built from 16 residues. The CDR3 DNA sequence: TGTGCCAGCAGTGAATGGACAGGGTGGTTGGGCCAGCCCCAGCATTTT. This gives the protein CASSEWTGWLGQPQHF.

J is TRBJ1-6 and V is TRBV6-4; maybe TRBD1 (6 bases). CDR3 size: 15 residues. In germline, CDR1 is MRHNA, CDR2 SNTAGT. V lost 10 bases, J lost 10 bases, and 23 bases lay in between. CDR3 coding DNA: TGTGCCAACCTACCAGGGGCGGAGAGTGGATCACCCCTCCACTTT. Encoded protein: CANLPGAESGSPLHF.